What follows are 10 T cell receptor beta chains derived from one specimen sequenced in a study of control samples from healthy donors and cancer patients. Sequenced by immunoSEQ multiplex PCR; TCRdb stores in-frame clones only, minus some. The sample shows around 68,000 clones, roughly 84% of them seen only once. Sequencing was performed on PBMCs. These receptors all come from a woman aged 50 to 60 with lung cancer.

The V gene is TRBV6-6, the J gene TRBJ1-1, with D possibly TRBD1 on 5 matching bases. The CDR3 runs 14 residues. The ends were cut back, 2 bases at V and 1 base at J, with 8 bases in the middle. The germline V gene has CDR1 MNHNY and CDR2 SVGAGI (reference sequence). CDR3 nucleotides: TGTGCCAGCAGTTACGGCGGACAGAACACTGAAGCTTTCTTT. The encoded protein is CASSYGGQNTEAFF.

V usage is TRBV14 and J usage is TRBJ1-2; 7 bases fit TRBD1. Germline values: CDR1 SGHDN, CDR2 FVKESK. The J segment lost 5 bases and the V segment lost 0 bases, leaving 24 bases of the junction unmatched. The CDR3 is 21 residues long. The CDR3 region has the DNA TGTGCCAGCAGCCAAGATCGCGTGAAGATCCTGGACAGGAAAGGTAGATATGGCTACACCTTC. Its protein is CASSQDRVKILDRKGRYGYTF. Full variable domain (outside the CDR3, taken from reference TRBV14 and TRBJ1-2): EAGVTQFPSHSVIEKGQTVTLRCDPISGHDNLYWYRRVMGKEIKFLLHFVKESKQDESGMPNNRFLAERTGGTYSTLKVQPAELEDSGVYFCASSQDRVKILDRKGRYGYTFGSGTRLTVV.

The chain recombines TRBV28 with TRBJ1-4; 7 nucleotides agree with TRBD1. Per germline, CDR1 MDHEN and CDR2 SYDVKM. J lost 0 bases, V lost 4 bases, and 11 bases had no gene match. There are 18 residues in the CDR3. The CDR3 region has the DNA TGTGCCAGCAGTTCTTCCGGGACAGCCCTTGCAACTAATGAAAAACTGTTTTTT. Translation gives CASSSSGTALATNEKLFF.

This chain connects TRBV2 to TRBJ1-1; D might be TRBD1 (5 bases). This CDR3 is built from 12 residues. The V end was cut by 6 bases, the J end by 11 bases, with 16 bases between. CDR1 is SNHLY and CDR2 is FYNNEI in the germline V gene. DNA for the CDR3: TGTGCCAGCAGAGGGACGCCTAGGGAGGCTTTCTTT. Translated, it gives CASRGTPREAFF. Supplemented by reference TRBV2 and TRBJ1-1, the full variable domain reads EPEVTQTPSHQVTQMGQEVILRCVPISNHLYFYWYRQILGQKVEFLVSFYNNEISEKSEIFDDQFSVERPDGSNFTLKIRSTKLEDSAMYFCASRGTPREAFFGQGTRLTVV.

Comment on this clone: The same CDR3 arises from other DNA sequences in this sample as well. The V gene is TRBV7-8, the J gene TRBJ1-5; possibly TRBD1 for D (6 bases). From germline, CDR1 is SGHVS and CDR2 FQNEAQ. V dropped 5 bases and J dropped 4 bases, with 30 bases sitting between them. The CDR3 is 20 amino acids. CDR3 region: CASSPEVRDTWLLSNQPQHF. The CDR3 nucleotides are TGTGCCAGCAGCCCCGAGGTTCGGGACACCTGGCTACTTAGTAATCAGCCCCAGCATTTT.

The CDR3 DNA reads TGTGCCAGCAGTTCAAGGGACAGGCGGACACCCCTCCACTTT. Amino acids: CASSSRDRRTPLHF. This rearrangement joins TRBV27 to TRBJ1-6; 8 positions match TRBD1. This CDR3 spans 14 amino acids. V was pared by 4 bases and J by 11 bases, with 7 bases of the junction left unmatched. Germline CDR1 is MNHEY and CDR2 is SMNVEV (reference sequence).

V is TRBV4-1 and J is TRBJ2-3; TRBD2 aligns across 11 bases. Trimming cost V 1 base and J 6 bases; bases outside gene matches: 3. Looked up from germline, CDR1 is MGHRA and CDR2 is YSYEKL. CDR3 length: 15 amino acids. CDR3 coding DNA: TGCGCCAGCAGCCAAGTAGCGGGGGGGCCGGATACGCAGTATTTT. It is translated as CASSQVAGGPDTQYF.

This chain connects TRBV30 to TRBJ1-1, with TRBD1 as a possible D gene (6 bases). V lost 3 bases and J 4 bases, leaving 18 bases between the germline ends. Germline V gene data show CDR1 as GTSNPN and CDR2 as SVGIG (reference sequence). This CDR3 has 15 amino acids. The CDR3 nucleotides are TGTGCCTGGAGCGTCCCGATCGCAGGGGTCACTGAAGCTTTCTTT. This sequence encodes CAWSVPIAGVTEAFF. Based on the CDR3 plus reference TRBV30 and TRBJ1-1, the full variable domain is SQTIHQWPATLVQPVGSPLSLECTVEGTSNPNLYWYRQAAGRGLQLLFYSVGIGQISSEVPQNLSASRPQDRQFILSSKKLLLSDSGFYLCAWSVPIAGVTEAFFGQGTRLTVV.

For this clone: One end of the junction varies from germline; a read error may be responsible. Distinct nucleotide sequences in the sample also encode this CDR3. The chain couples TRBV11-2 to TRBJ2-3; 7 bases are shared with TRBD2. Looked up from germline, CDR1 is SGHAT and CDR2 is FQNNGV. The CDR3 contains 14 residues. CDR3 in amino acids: CASRTSGAADTQYF. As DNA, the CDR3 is TGCGCCAGCAGGACAAGCGGGGCCGCAGATACGCAGTATTTT.

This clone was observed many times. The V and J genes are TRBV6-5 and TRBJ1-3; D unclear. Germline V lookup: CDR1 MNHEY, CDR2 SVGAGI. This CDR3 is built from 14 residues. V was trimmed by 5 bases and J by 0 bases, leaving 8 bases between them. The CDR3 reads CASSQTHSGNTIYF. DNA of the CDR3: TGTGCCAGCAGTCAGACTCACTCTGGAAACACCATATATTTT.